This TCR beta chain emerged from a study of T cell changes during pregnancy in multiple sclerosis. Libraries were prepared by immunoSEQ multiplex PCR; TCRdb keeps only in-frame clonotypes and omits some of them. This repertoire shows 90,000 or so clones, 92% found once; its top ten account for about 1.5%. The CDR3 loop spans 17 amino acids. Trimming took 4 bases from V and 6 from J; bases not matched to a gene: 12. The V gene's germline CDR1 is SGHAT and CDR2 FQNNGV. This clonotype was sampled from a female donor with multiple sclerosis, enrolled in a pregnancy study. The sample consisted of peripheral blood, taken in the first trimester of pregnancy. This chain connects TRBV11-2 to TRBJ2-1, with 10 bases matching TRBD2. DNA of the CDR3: TGTGCCAGCAGCTCACAGCTGACTAGCGGGTATCCCAATGAGCAGTTCTTC. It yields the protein CASSSQLTSGYPNEQFF.